The clone carrying this TCR beta chain came up many times. What it recognizes is unknown. Time point given: longitudinal time-point 2. This CDR3 spans 14 amino acids. J was trimmed by 6 bases and V by 2 bases; bases with no gene match: 2. This record belongs to a study of neurological immune-mediated disorders. Points from the study as a whole: Healthy controls had more TCR clonal expansion than multiple sclerosis, which showed the least, whereas HTLV-1-associated myelopathy showed the most.

MiXCR, run by TCRdb on the 5' RACE reads, gives a single entry per CDR3 protein. The sample has some 87,000 distinct CDR3 sequences, less than 15% seen once; the top ten hold under 6%. The sequenced material came from PBMCs. The chain recombines TRBV12-3 or TRBV12-4 with TRBJ2-1, with 9 bases that match TRBD2. The TCR sequence derives from a female donor with HTLV-1-associated myelopathy (HAM/TSP). For the CDR3, the DNA is TGTGCCAGCAGTTTACTGACTAGCGGCAATGAGCAGTTCTTC. It codes for CASSLLTSGNEQFF.